This paragraph covers one TCR beta chain sequence. This table comes from immunoSEQ multiplex PCR, and its TCRdb copy is limited to in-frame clones, with some not included. The repertoire holds about 14,000 clones, with 73% as singletons. This specimen belongs to a study of blood T cell repertoires in COVID-19. The wider study: Samples taken during acute and convalescent COVID-19 were collected in the United States, Italy and Spain. T cells, B-cell-depleted T cells, or PBMCs provided the cDNA or gDNA that served as material.

Looked up from germline, CDR1 is MDHEN and CDR2 is SYDVKM. The CDR3 covers 14 residues. V gave up 4 bases and J gave up 5 bases, with 14 bases separating them. Input material: peripheral blood. The sequence was obtained from a man in his 70s with acute or convalescent COVID-19. The chain combines TRBV28 with TRBJ1-2; D uncertain. This CDR3 is CASSYPPAGYGYTF. The CDR3 DNA sequence: TGTGCCAGCAGTTATCCCCCAGCCGGGTATGGCTACACCTTC.